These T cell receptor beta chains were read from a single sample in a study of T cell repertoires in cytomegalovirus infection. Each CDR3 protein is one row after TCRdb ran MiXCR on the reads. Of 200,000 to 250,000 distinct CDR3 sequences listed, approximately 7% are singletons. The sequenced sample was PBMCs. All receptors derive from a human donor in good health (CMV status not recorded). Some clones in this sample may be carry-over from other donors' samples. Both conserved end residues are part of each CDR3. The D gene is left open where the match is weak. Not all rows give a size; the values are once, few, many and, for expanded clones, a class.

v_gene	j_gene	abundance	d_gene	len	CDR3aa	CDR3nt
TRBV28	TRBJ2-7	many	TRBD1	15	CASSFTGTGRVEQYF	TGTGCCAGCAGTTTCACCGGGACAGGGCGGGTCGAGCAGTACTTC
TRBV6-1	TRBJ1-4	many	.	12	CATRRWDEKLFF	TGTGCCACCCGCAGGTGGGATGAAAAACTGTTTTTT
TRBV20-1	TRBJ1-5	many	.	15	CSASLWGQGEQPQHF	TGCAGTGCTAGCCTCTGGGGGCAGGGTGAACAGCCCCAGCATTTT
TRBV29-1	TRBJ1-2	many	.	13	CSVGGGTPDGYTF	TGCAGCGTTGGTGGGGGTACCCCGGATGGCTACACCTTC
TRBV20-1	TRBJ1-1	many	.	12	CSARDDGVHAFF	TGCAGTGCTAGAGATGATGGGGTCCACGCTTTCTTT
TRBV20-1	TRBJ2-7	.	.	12	CSAPGQAYEQYF	TGCAGTGCCCCAGGGCAGGCCTACGAGCAGTACTTC
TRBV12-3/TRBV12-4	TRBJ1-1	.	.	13	CASSLTEVTEAFF	TGTGCCAGCAGCCTAACTGAGGTCACTGAAGCTTTCTTT
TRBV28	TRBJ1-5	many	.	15	CASSLPAAGRQPQHF	TGTGCCAGCAGTTTACCCGCCGCCGGCCGCCAGCCCCAGCATTTT
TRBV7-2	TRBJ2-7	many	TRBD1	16	CASSSNRDRGVAEQYF	TGTGCCAGCAGCTCAAACCGGGACAGGGGCGTCGCCGAGCAGTACTTC
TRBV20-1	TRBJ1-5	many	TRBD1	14	CSARTGPSNQPQHF	TGCAGTGCTAGGACAGGGCCTAGCAATCAGCCCCAGCATTTT
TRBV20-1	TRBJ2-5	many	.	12	CSAREGVETQYF	TGCAGTGCTAGGGAGGGAGTGGAGACCCAGTACTTC
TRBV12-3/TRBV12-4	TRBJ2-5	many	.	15	CASSLASGRGETQYF	TGTGCCAGCAGTCTCGCCTCCGGGCGGGGAGAGACCCAGTACTTC
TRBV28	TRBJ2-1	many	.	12	CASSPFPHEQFF	TGTGCCAGCAGTCCATTCCCCCATGAGCAGTTCTTC
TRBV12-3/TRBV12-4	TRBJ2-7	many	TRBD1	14	CASRERGRSYEQYF	TGTGCCAGCAGGGAGAGGGGGCGTAGCTACGAGCAGTACTTC
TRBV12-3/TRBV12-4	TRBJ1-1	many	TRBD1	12	CASRTGFTEAFF	TGTGCCAGCAGGACAGGGTTTACTGAAGCTTTCTTT
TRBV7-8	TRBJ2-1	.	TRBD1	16	CASSYSGTVTYNEQFF	TGTGCCAGCAGCTACTCCGGGACAGTGACCTACAATGAGCAGTTCTTC
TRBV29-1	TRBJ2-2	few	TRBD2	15	CSVEVAGGGTGELFF	TGCAGCGTTGAAGTAGCGGGGGGGGGGACCGGGGAGCTGTTTTTT
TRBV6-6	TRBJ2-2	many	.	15	CASSYEIAATGELFF	TGTGCCAGCAGTTACGAGATAGCTGCCACCGGGGAGCTGTTTTTT
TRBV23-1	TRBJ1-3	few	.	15	CASSEPFSAGNTIYF	TGCGCCAGCAGTGAGCCCTTCAGCGCTGGAAACACCATATATTTT
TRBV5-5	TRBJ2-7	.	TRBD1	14	CASSQDRGSYEQYF	TGTGCCAGCAGTCAGGACAGGGGGTCCTACGAGCAGTACTTC
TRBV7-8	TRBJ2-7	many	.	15	CASRSIQTGGYEQYF	TGTGCCAGCAGGTCGATCCAGACAGGAGGCTACGAGCAGTACTTC
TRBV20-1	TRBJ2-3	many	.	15	CSARDPVRVRDTQYF	TGCAGTGCTAGAGATCCGGTCAGGGTGCGAGATACGCAGTATTTT
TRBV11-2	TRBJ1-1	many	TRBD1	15	CASSPGTVMNTEAFF	TGTGCCAGCAGCCCAGGGACAGTCATGAACACTGAAGCTTTCTTT
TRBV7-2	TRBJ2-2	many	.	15	CASSSAGVGTGELFF	TGTGCCAGCAGCTCCGCAGGGGTAGGAACCGGGGAGCTGTTTTTT
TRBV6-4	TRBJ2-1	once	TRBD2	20	CASSEVHFIFGTRAYNEQFF	TGTGCCAGCAGTGAGGTTCATTTTATATTTGGGACTAGGGCCTACAATGAGCAGTTCTTC
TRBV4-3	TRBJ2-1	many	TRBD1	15	CASSYRDRSYNEQFF	TGCGCCAGCAGCTATCGGGACAGGTCCTACAATGAGCAGTTCTTC
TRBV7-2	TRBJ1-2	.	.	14	CASSLTRTGGVATF	TGTGCCAGCAGCCTCACCCGGACCGGAGGTGTAGCCACCTTC
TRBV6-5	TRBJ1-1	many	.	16	CASSYYGGRLNTEAFF	TGTGCCAGCAGTTACTACGGGGGACGTTTGAACACTGAAGCTTTCTTT
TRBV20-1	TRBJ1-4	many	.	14	CSARAGANFEKLFF	TGCAGTGCTAGAGCGGGGGCGAACTTTGAAAAACTGTTTTTT
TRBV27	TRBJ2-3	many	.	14	CASSSPGKTDTQYF	TGTGCCAGCAGTTCCCCGGGGAAGACAGATACGCAGTATTTT
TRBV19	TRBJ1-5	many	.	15	CASIPGSGSNQPQHF	TGTGCCAGTATCCCTGGGAGTGGGAGCAATCAGCCCCAGCATTTT
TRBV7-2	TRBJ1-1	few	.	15	CASSLVSGANTEAFF	TGTGCCAGCAGCTTGGTTTCAGGAGCGAACACTGAAGCTTTCTTT
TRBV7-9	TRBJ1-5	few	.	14	CASSLMGTDQPQHF	TGTGCCAGCAGCTTAATGGGGACGGATCAGCCCCAGCATTTT
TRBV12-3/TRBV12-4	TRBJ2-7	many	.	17	CASSPPPGPMYAYEQYF	TGTGCCAGCAGTCCCCCGCCGGGACCGATGTATGCCTACGAGCAGTACTTC
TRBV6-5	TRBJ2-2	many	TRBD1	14	CASRDRVDTGELFF	TGTGCCAGCCGGGACAGGGTGGACACCGGGGAGCTGTTTTTT
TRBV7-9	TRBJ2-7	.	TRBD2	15	CASSSLAGGLYEQYF	TGTGCCAGCAGCTCCTTAGCGGGGGGGCTCTACGAGCAGTACTTC
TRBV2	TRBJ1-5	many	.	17	CASSEGWWQSSNQPQHF	TGTGCCAGCAGTGAAGGATGGTGGCAGTCCAGCAATCAGCCCCAGCATTTT
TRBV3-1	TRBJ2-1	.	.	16	CASSQMLSAVYNEQFF	TGTGCCAGCAGCCAGATGCTAAGCGCGGTCTACAATGAGCAGTTCTTC
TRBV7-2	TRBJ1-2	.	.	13	CASSFGQGLGYTF	TGTGCCAGCAGCTTCGGCCAGGGTCTTGGCTACACCTTC
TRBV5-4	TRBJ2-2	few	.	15	CASSFPGQASGELFF	TGTGCCAGCAGCTTTCCGGGACAAGCGTCCGGGGAGCTGTTTTTT
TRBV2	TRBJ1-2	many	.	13	CASSGWSGYGYTF	TGTGCCAGCAGTGGCTGGTCGGGCTATGGCTACACCTTC
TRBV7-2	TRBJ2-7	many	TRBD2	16	CASSNTGGTSGHEQYF	TGTGCCAGCAGCAATACGGGAGGGACTAGCGGCCACGAGCAGTACTTC
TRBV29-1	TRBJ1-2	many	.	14	CSVGGKEDGYGYTF	TGCAGCGTTGGGGGGAAGGAGGATGGCTATGGCTACACCTTC
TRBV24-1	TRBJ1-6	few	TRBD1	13	CATRDRADSPLHF	TGTGCCACCAGAGACAGGGCCGATTCACCCCTCCACTTT
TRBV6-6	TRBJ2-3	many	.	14	CASSYAGGADTQYF	TGTGCCAGCAGTTACGCCGGCGGGGCAGATACGCAGTATTTT
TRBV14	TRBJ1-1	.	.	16	CASSQELDERDTEAFF	TGTGCCAGCAGCCAAGAGTTGGACGAGAGGGACACTGAAGCTTTCTTT
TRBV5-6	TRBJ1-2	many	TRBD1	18	CASSLDRDRGRPRRGYTF	TGTGCCAGCAGCTTGGATCGGGACAGGGGGCGCCCCCGAAGAGGCTACACCTTC
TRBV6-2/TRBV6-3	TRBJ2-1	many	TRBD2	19	CASSHGLGLAGGIYNEQFF	TGTGCCAGCAGCCACGGCTTAGGACTAGCGGGGGGGATCTACAATGAGCAGTTCTTC
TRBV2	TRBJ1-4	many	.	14	CASSQTAGRGKLFF	TGTGCCAGCAGTCAAACGGCAGGGAGGGGAAAACTGTTTTTT
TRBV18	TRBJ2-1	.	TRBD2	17	CASSPPELAGNYNEQFF	TGTGCCAGCTCACCACCAGAACTAGCGGGGAACTACAATGAGCAGTTCTTC
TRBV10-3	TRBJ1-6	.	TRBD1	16	CAIRDPGTGAGSPLHF	TGTGCCATCAGGGACCCCGGGACAGGGGCGGGTTCACCCCTCCACTTT
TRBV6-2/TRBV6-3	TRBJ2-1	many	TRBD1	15	CASSRRDRDYNEQFF	TGTGCCAGCAGCCGCCGGGACAGGGACTACAATGAGCAGTTCTTC
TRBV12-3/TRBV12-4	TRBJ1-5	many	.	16	CASSLAQPVGNQPQHF	TGTGCCAGCAGTTTAGCCCAACCCGTCGGCAATCAGCCCCAGCATTTT
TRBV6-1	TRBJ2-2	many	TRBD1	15	CASTPTGKTSGELFF	TGTGCCAGCACCCCGACAGGGAAGACGTCCGGGGAGCTGTTTTTT
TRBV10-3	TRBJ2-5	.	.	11	CAIRGQETQYF	TGTGCCATCAGGGGACAAGAGACCCAGTACTTC
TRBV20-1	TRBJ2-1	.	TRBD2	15	CSATRLAGRDNEQFF	TGCAGTGCTACCAGACTAGCGGGGAGAGACAATGAGCAGTTCTTC
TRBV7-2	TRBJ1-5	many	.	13	CASSLTQGRPQHF	TGTGCCAGCAGCTTAACCCAGGGGCGGCCCCAGCATTTT